One and the same sample provided the 32 T cell receptor beta chains below, sequenced in a study of blood T cells in healthy people across ages (dated by TCRdb to the mid-2010s). The method was 5' RACE. Sequencing was performed on an Illumina HiSeq 2500. A second PCR of about 7 to 12 cycles was performed with a sample-barcoded 5' primer and a J-beta primer mix. TCRdb trimmed the raw reads at Q25, called clones with MiXCR and kept productive beta chains. Rows are combined by CDR3 protein, so each entry shows the most common genes and DNA. The table for this sample lists 1.5 million to 2 million distinct CDR3 sequences; approximately 50% of them were counted only once. Of the sample, roughly 2.1% is held by the ten largest clones. Sequencing was performed on blood. These receptor sequences come from a middle-aged woman in good health.

This clonotype was detected a few times. The chain recombines TRBV4-2 with TRBJ2-7; 8 nucleotides align to TRBD1. CDR1 is LGHNA and CDR2 is YNFKEQ in the germline V gene. The CDR3 runs to 16 residues. With V trimmed by 4 bases and J by 2 bases, 10 bases remained unmatched. The CDR3, as DNA: TGTGCCAGCAGCCTCCTACCTCGGGGACAGGCCTACGAGCAGTACTTC. This translates into CASSLLPRGQAYEQYF.

The chain couples TRBV12-3 or TRBV12-4 to TRBJ1-5; 12 nucleotides match TRBD1. Unmatched junction bases numbered 8, after V lost 6 bases and J lost 2 bases. The CDR3 has 17 residues. The CDR3 region is CASRAGTGGPRNQPQHF. The CDR3 bases are TGTGCCAGCAGGGCCGGGACAGGGGGCCCTCGCAATCAGCCCCAGCATTTT.

The V call is TRBV5-6, the J call TRBJ2-5, with a weak D call TRBD1 (6 bases). Trimming pared 4 bases from V and 5 bases from J, leaving 18 bases between. This CDR3 has 15 residues. From germline, CDR1 is SGHDT and CDR2 YYEEEE. The CDR3, as DNA: TGTGCCAGCAGCATAACCGTCGACAGGAGGGAGACCCAGTACTTC. The encoded protein is CASSITVDRRETQYF.

This clonotype appeared a few times. The chain carries TRBV20-1 and TRBJ2-3; tentatively, D is TRBD2 (5 bases). V was shortened by 1 base and J by 6 bases, with 8 bases between the two germline ends. The CDR3 runs 12 residues. The germline CDR1 and CDR2 sequences are DFQATT and SNEGSKA (reference sequence). CDR3 region: CSARVRRDTQYF. The CDR3 bases are TGCAGTGCTAGAGTTAGGAGGGATACGCAGTATTTT.

The chain carries TRBV29-1 and TRBJ2-3, with TRBD1 as a possible D gene (5 bases). CDR3 length: 12 residues. Per the germline V gene, CDR1 is SQVTM and CDR2 is ANQGSEA. V lost 0 bases to trimming and J lost 10 bases, with 11 bases between them. The chain's CDR3 is CSVEDRQQAQYF. CDR3 coding DNA: TGCAGCGTTGAAGATCGACAGCAAGCGCAGTATTTT.

This chain connects TRBV27 to TRBJ1-5; perhaps TRBD1 as D (6 bases). The germline V gene has CDR1 MNHEY and CDR2 SMNVEV (reference sequence). The CDR3 totals 12 residues. Trimming pared 6 bases from V and 9 bases from J, leaving 12 bases between. CDR3 nucleotides: TGTGCCAGCAGCATACGAGGGGGGCCCCAGCATTTT. This gives the protein CASSIRGGPQHF.

J is TRBJ2-5 and V is TRBV7-2; 15 bases match TRBD2. Per germline, CDR1 SGHTA and CDR2 FQGNSA. Trimming at V came to 5 bases and at J to 13 bases, leaving 17 bases not matched to a gene. There are 17 residues in the CDR3. The CDR3 DNA reads as TGTGCCAGCAGCCCCAGAGGACTAGCGGGGGGGTTGGGTGAGCGGTACTTC. It specifies CASSPRGLAGGLGERYF.

The V gene is TRBV5-1, the J gene TRBJ2-1; no definite D call. V lost 3 bases and J 8 bases, leaving 9 bases between the germline ends. Germline assignment: CDR1 SGHRS and CDR2 YFSETQ. The length of the CDR3 is 12 residues. CDR3 DNA: TGCGCCAGCAGCTCGGAACACTATGAGCAGTTCTTC. It is translated as CASSSEHYEQFF.

This clonotype has just a few counts. V is TRBV4-3 and J is TRBJ2-7, with D uncertain. The CDR3 runs 14 residues. V was cut by 0 bases and J by 6 bases, with 12 bases left in between. Germline V gene lookup returns CDR1 LGHNA and CDR2 YSLEER. CDR3 loop: CASSQDWRSSEQYF. The CDR3 region has the DNA TGCGCCAGCAGCCAAGATTGGCGATCGTCCGAGCAGTACTTC.

This clonotype was detected a few times. The chain combines TRBV4-2 with TRBJ2-1; 8 bases agree with TRBD2. Trimming removed 2 bases from V and 8 bases from J; junction bases left unmatched: 8. The CDR3 has 15 amino acids. The germline gives CDR1 LGHNA, CDR2 YNFKEQ. The CDR3 sequence is CASSQLPGLDYEQFF. CDR3 sequence (DNA): TGTGCCAGCAGCCAACTGCCGGGACTAGACTATGAGCAGTTCTTC.

The gene calls are TRBV7-2 and TRBJ2-1, with 12 nucleotides matching TRBD2. The V gene end was trimmed by 4 bases and the J gene end by 6 bases; junction bases not matched to a gene: 4. Germline assignment: CDR1 SGHTA and CDR2 FQGNSA. The CDR3 sequence is 15 residues long. The CDR3 DNA is TGTGCCAGCAGCTCTACTAGCGGGGGGCCCAATGAGCAGTTCTTC. Encoded protein: CASSSTSGGPNEQFF.

The rearrangement joins TRBV6-4 to TRBJ1-6; D not resolved. CDR1 and CDR2 (germline): MRHNA, SNTAGT. V was pared by 0 bases and J by 11 bases, with 20 bases between. This CDR3 is 17 amino acids long. The CDR3 spells CASSDSAGLGQNTPLHF. CDR3 bases: TGTGCCAGCAGTGACTCAGCCGGGCTGGGTCAGAATACACCCCTCCACTTT.

DNA for the CDR3: TGTGCCAGCAGCTTAGTAGGCAGGGGGATGGCTAACTATGGCTACACCTTC. Translating gives CASSLVGRGMANYGYTF. V and J are TRBV7-2 and TRBJ1-2, with 7 bases matching TRBD1. J gave up 0 bases and V 1 base, and 8 bases lay outside the gene matches. Germline V gene data show CDR1 as SGHTA and CDR2 as FQGNSA. The CDR3 covers 17 residues. Complete variable domain (other parts from reference TRBV7-2 and TRBJ1-2): GAGVSQSPSNKVTEKGKDVELRCDPISGHTALYWYRQSLGQGLEFLIYFQGNSAPDKSGLPSDRFSAERTGGSVSTLTIQRTQQEDSAVYLCASSLVGRGMANYGYTFGSGTRLTVV.

The V and J genes are TRBV24-1 and TRBJ2-1, with D possibly matching TRBD1 (6 bases). V was pared by 0 bases and J by 6 bases, with 11 bases between. The germline V gene has CDR1 KGHDR and CDR2 SFDVKD. The CDR3 covers 15 residues. In DNA, the CDR3 is TGTGCCACCAGTGATTTGGGGGGACAAATCAATGAGCAGTTCTTC. It translates to CATSDLGGQINEQFF.

This clonotype occurred a few times. The CDR3 region is CASSLDRQGQYF. CDR3 DNA sequence: TGTGCCAGCAGCTTAGACCGACAGGGTCAGTACTTC. The gene calls are TRBV7-2 and TRBJ2-7, with 7 bases identical to TRBD1. This CDR3 spans 12 amino acids. The germline gives CDR1 SGHTA, CDR2 FQGNSA. Unmatched junction bases numbered 4, after V lost 1 base and J lost 10 bases.

This clonotype was observed at least ten times. The germline gene is not matched at one end of the junction; a read error may be the cause. The chain uses TRBV5-1 and TRBJ2-6, with no clear D. Germline loops: CDR1 SGHRS, CDR2 YFSETQ. The CDR3 consists of 15 residues. The CDR3: CASSLEPSGANVLTF. The CDR3 DNA reads TGTGCCAGCAGCTTAGAGCCCTCTGGGGCCAACGTCCTGACTTTC.

This chain connects TRBV9 to TRBJ2-3; TRBD2 matches 7 bases. The ends lost 0 bases at V and 5 bases at J; junction bases unmatched: 9. The germline gives CDR1 SGDLS, CDR2 YYNGEE. This CDR3 is 16 amino acids long. The chain's CDR3 is CASSVAGPAGQDTQYF. The CDR3 DNA reads TGTGCCAGCAGCGTAGCTGGACCAGCGGGGCAAGATACGCAGTATTTT.

This clonotype was observed once. CDR3: CASRPGLAGGNIQYF. The DNA for the CDR3 is TGTGCCAGCAGACCGGGACTAGCGGGGGGAAACATTCAGTACTTC. The chain employs TRBV2 and TRBJ2-4, with 15 bases aligning to TRBD2. This CDR3 has 15 residues. Losses at the gene ends were 6 bases for V and 6 bases for J; bases not matched to a gene: 3. CDR1 SNHLY and CDR2 FYNNEI come from the germline V gene.

The rearrangement links TRBV27 to TRBJ2-7; 10 nucleotides match TRBD1. The V segment lost 11 bases and the J segment 3 bases; nucleotides outside the gene matches: 4. The germline gives CDR1 MNHEY, CDR2 SMNVEV (reference sequence). The CDR3 sequence is 12 residues long. The CDR3 bases are TGTGCCGCCGGGACAGGGGACTACGAGCAGTACTTC. Translation gives CAAGTGDYEQYF.

In this sample, this clonotype turned up a few times. The chain carries TRBV10-3 and TRBJ2-1, with a possible D match to TRBD2 (5 bases). Trimming cost V 6 bases and J 9 bases, with 12 bases left between them. This CDR3 is 12 amino acids long. CDR1 and CDR2 (germline): ENHRY, SYGVKD. CDR3 coding DNA: TGTGCCATCAGGGCCCTAGCCCTTGAGCAGTTCTTC. Amino acids: CAIRALALEQFF.

The chain has TRBV6-2 or TRBV6-3 and TRBJ2-4; D unresolved. TRBJ2-7 explains the end of the DNA better; the J call may be wrong. The CDR3 has 15 amino acids. Germline V gene sequence: CDR1 MNHEY, CDR2 SVGEGT. This CDR3 reads CTGSYLSAVVYEQYF. The DNA of the CDR3 is TGTACCGGCAGTTACCTGTCGGCGGTGGTTTACGAGCAGTACTTC.

The chain has TRBV7-2 and TRBJ1-4; 10 nucleotides line up with TRBD1. In germline, CDR1 is SGHTA, CDR2 FQGNSA. After removal of 5 bases from V and 4 bases from J, the junction contained 7 bases not matched to a gene. This CDR3 has 16 amino acids. The CDR3 loop reads CASSPTGGAVNEKLFF. As DNA, the CDR3 is TGTGCCAGCAGCCCGACAGGGGGCGCAGTTAATGAAAAACTGTTTTTT. Using reference TRBV7-2 and TRBJ1-4 for the parts outside the CDR3, the full variable domain is GAGVSQSPSNKVTEKGKDVELRCDPISGHTALYWYRQSLGQGLEFLIYFQGNSAPDKSGLPSDRFSAERTGGSVSTLTIQRTQQEDSAVYLCASSPTGGAVNEKLFFGSGTQLSVL.

As to this clonotype: An end of the junction differs from the germline gene, which may be a read error. The chain has TRBV11-1 and TRBJ2-3, with D possibly matching TRBD2 (6 bases). Germline CDR1 is SGHAT and CDR2 is FQDESV (reference sequence). The CDR3 sequence is 15 residues long. The CDR3 loop reads CASSARRDSIDTQYF. The CDR3 nucleotides read TGTGCCAGCAGCGCTAGGCGGGATAGCATAGATACGCAGTATTTT.

The chain has TRBV7-2 and TRBJ2-3; 14 bases map to TRBD2. In germline, CDR1 is SGHTA, CDR2 FQGNSA. J was trimmed by 6 bases and V by 5 bases; bases with no gene match: 4. This CDR3 region has 15 residues. CDR3 protein: CASSGTSGGLDTQYF. The CDR3 bases are TGTGCCAGCAGCGGGACTAGCGGGGGTTTGGATACGCAGTATTTT.

This clonotype has a handful of counts. The chain uses TRBV18 and TRBJ2-5; 10 positions agree with TRBD2. The CDR3 is made up of 16 amino acids. V was clipped by 3 bases and J by 2 bases; unmatched bases: 6. Looked up from germline, CDR1 is KGHSH and CDR2 is LQKENI. The DNA of the CDR3 is TGTGCCAGCTCACCCATTAGCGGGGGGACACAAGAGACCCAGTACTTC. Its protein product is CASSPISGGTQETQYF.

The chain employs TRBV20-1 and TRBJ1-2; D is unclear. The V and J ends lost 0 bases and 3 bases respectively, with 2 bases between them. The CDR3 runs to 11 residues. The germline V gene encodes CDR1 DFQATT and CDR2 SNEGSKA (reference sequence). DNA of the CDR3: TGCAGTGCTAGAGAGCACTATGGCTACACCTTC. It specifies CSAREHYGYTF.

About this clonotype: One junction end does not reproduce the germline sequence, and a read error may be involved. This chain uses TRBV12-3 or TRBV12-4 with TRBJ2-6; a weak D match, TRBD1 (6 bases). The CDR3 runs 15 residues. The CDR3 nucleotides are TGTGCCTGCAGTCCCAACAGGGCCCGGGCCAACGTCCTGACTTTC. Translating it yields CACSPNRARANVLTF.

CDR3 sequence (DNA): TGTGCCAGCAGCCCACCCCCGAGGTCAGATACGCAGTATTTT. This sequence encodes CASSPPPRSDTQYF. The genes are TRBV9 and TRBJ2-3; unclear D gene. Trimming removed 4 bases at V and 4 bases at J, with 13 bases between. Germline CDR1 and CDR2: SGDLS and YYNGEE. This CDR3 spans 14 amino acids. The whole variable domain, remainder taken from reference TRBV9 and TRBJ2-3, is DSGVTQTPKHLITATGQRVTLRCSPRSGDLSVYWYQQSLDQGLQFLIQYYNGEERAKGNILERFSAQQFPDLHSELNLSSLELGDSALYFCASSPPPRSDTQYFGPGTRLTVL.

The chain couples TRBV20-1 to TRBJ2-5; a possible D gene is TRBD1 (6 bases). The J call could be wrong; TRBJ2-7 is a better fit for the DNA end. Germline V CDR1 and CDR2: DFQATT, SNEGSKA (reference sequence). CDR3 size: 14 residues. The CDR3 spells CSARDPDRVYEQYF. The CDR3 nucleotides read TGCAGTGCTAGAGATCCGGACAGAGTCTACGAGCAGTACTTC.

The V and J genes are TRBV20-1 and TRBJ2-1; D may be TRBD1 (7 bases). Per the germline V gene, CDR1 is DFQATT and CDR2 is SNEGSKA (reference sequence). This CDR3 contains 14 residues. V dropped 3 bases and J dropped 5 bases, with 14 bases sitting between them. The DNA for the CDR3 is TGCAGTGCTAGGTGGAGGGGGCGCGACAATGAGCAGTTCTTC. This sequence encodes CSARWRGRDNEQFF.

The CDR3 bases are TGCAGTGCTCAACCCCGCCGGCCGCCCTATGGCTACACCTTC. Translated: CSAQPRRPPYGYTF. This chain connects TRBV20-1 to TRBJ1-2; D not resolved. V was cut by 5 bases and J by 4 bases, with 17 bases left in between. The V gene's germline CDR1 is DFQATT and CDR2 SNEGSKA (reference sequence). The CDR3 runs 14 residues.

The chain recombines TRBV20-1 with TRBJ1-5; D unclear. Germline values: CDR1 DFQATT, CDR2 SNEGSKA (reference sequence). The CDR3 consists of 13 residues. Trimming removed 5 bases at V and 6 bases at J, with 14 bases between. The CDR3 here is CSAGRGNGQPQHF. The CDR3 nucleotides read TGCAGTGCTGGCCGGGGTAATGGTCAGCCCCAGCATTTT.